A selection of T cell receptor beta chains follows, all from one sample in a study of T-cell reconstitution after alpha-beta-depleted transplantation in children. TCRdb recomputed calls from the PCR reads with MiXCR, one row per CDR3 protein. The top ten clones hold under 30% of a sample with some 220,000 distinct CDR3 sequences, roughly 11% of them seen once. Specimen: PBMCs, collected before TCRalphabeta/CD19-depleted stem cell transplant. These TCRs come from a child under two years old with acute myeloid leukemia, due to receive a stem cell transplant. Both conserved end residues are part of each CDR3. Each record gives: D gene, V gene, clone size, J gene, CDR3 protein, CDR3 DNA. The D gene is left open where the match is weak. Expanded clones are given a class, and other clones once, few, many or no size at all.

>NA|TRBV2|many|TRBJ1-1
CASRVKAEAFF
TGTGCCAGCAGGGTTAAGGCTGAAGCTTTCTTT
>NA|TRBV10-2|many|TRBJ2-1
CASSESFGTYNEQFF
TGCGCCAGCAGTGAGTCTTTCGGCACCTACAATGAGCAGTTCTTC
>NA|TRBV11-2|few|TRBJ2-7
CASSLYGSGDYEQYF
TGTGCCAGCAGCTTATACGGGTCGGGGGACTACGAGCAGTACTTC
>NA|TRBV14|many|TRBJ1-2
CASSQAHYGYTF
TGTGCCAGCAGCCAGGCACACTATGGCTACACCTTC
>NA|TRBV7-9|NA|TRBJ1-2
CTSSSIEQGYGYTF
TGTACCAGTAGCTCAATAGAACAGGGCTATGGCTACACCTTC
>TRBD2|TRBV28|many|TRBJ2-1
CASSLSSGLAVFSYNEQFF
TGTGCCAGCAGTTTAAGCTCGGGACTAGCGGTCTTCTCCTACAATGAGCAGTTCTTC
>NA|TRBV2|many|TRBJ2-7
CASSEVAATGIEQYF
TGTGCCAGCAGTGAAGTGGCGGCGACAGGAATCGAGCAGTACTTC
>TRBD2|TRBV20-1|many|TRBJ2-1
CSALSGIYSYNEQFF
TGCAGTGCTTTAAGCGGGATATACTCCTACAATGAGCAGTTCTTC
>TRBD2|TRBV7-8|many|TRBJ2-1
CASSIGTSGSYNEQFF
TGTGCCAGCAGCATAGGGACTAGCGGCTCCTACAATGAGCAGTTCTTC
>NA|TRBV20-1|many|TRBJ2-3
CSARDSVTRTGDTQYF
TGCAGTGCTAGAGATTCGGTCACGCGGACTGGAGATACGCAGTATTTT
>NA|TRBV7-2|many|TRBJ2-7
CASSRSPGAYEQYF
TGTGCCAGCAGCCGGAGTCCAGGGGCCTACGAGCAGTACTTC
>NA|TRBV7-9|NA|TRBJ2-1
CASSSWGANNEQFF
TGTGCCAGCAGCTCCTGGGGGGCCAACAATGAGCAGTTCTTC
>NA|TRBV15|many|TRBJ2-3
CATKDEAFTDTQYF
TGTGCCACCAAGGACGAGGCCTTCACAGATACGCAGTATTTT
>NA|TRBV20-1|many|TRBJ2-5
CSAREPTQLVMETQYF
TGCAGTGCTAGAGAACCCACTCAATTAGTTATGGAGACCCAGTACTTC
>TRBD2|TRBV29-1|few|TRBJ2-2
CSVAKREGTGELFF
TGCAGCGTTGCGAAGCGGGAGGGGACCGGGGAGCTGTTTTTT
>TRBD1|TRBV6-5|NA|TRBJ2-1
CASSPGTGGRYNEQFF
TGTGCCAGCAGTCCCGGGACAGGGGGTCGGTACAATGAGCAGTTCTTC
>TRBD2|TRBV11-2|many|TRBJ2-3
CASSLTSGLLTDTQYF
TGTGCCAGCAGCCTCACTAGCGGACTACTCACAGATACGCAGTATTTT
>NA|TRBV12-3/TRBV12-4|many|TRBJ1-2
CASRSTDSYGYTF
TGTGCCAGCAGATCGACCGACAGCTATGGCTACACCTTC
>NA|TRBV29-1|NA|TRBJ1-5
CSVGGDNQPQHF
TGCAGCGTGGGGGGGGACAATCAGCCCCAGCATTTT
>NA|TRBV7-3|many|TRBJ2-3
CASSPRGSTDTQYF
TGTGCCAGCAGCCCACGGGGCAGCACAGATACGCAGTATTTT
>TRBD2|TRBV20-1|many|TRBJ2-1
CSASLAGLDYNEQFF
TGCAGTGCTAGCTTAGCGGGATTGGACTACAATGAGCAGTTCTTC
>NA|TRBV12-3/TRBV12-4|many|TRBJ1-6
CASSLGWSSYNSPLHF
TGTGCCAGCAGTTTAGGTTGGAGCTCCTATAATTCACCCCTCCACTTT
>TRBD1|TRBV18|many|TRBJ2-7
CASSPPGQGYYEQYF
TGTGCCAGCTCACCTCCGGGACAGGGGTACTACGAGCAGTACTTC
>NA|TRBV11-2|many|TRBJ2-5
CASSLELQETQYF
TGTGCCAGCAGCTTAGAGCTACAAGAGACCCAGTACTTC
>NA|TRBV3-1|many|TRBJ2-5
CASSQDLAGETQYF
TGTGCCAGCAGCCAAGATTTAGCAGGGGAGACCCAGTACTTC